A selection of T cell receptor beta chains follows, all from one sample in a study of shared clonotypes between healthy human individuals. This table comes from immunoSEQ multiplex PCR, and its TCRdb copy is limited to in-frame clones, with some not included. The data contain millions of clones, roughly 95% of them singletons. The material sequenced was naive CD4+ T cells sorted from blood. These receptors were taken from a man aged 18 to 29 in good health. CDR3s leave out the opening cysteine and the closing phenylalanine or tryptophan. The order of the fields is clone size, V gene, CDR3 protein. Only part of the rows carry a size: once, few, many, or a class if the clone is expanded.

- TRBV19 ASSPGWGAYEQY
- TRBV19 ASSAGPDSPLH
- TRBV5-1 ASTTSGGGFDTQY
- TRBV6-5 ASSSPGQGVSPLH
once TRBV2 ASSSAGTSGGPNTGELF
- TRBV21-1 ASSNHPGTFNYGYT
- TRBV5-4 ASSLVASSPLH
- TRBV29-1 SVPSPQGEAF
- TRBV5-1 ASNAGSSYEQY
- TRBV6-1 ASRRTSEYEQY
- TRBV7-2 ASSLGTGSYEQY
once TRBV6-5 ASRLAGGTYNEQF
once TRBV7-2 ASSAGTSGFYEQY
once TRBV29-1 SVYRQAYGYT
- TRBV30 AWSRGVGLTGGTNQPQH
- TRBV30 AWSATRSFGQGSNQPQH
- TRBV7-2 ASSFVTGIGETQY
- TRBV4-3 ASSQDRGSRDTGELF
once TRBV4-2 ASSQEDSSLTHTEQF
- TRBV5-1 ASSLGQVDQGEQY
- TRBV5-5 ASSLGNVVTDTQY
- TRBV18 ASSPQYNTNYGYT
- TRBV4-3 ASSQERQSEQY
- TRBV7-2 ASSLYTGAGDYGYT
- TRBV6-6 ASSPTGLGETQY
- TRBV29-1 SATGGGTDTQY
- TRBV11-1 ASSFSHSAGETQY
- TRBV27 ASSLRQGGNQPQH
- TRBV11-2 ASSRGPQETQY
- TRBV10-1 ASSANLRQGER
- TRBV6-5 ASRNPADEQF